This T cell receptor (beta chain) was sequenced in a study of blood T cell repertoires in COVID-19. Across the whole study: COVID-19 samples from acute and convalescent phases originated in the United States, Italy and Spain. T cells, B-cell-depleted T cells, or PBMCs provided the cDNA or gDNA that served as material.

Enrollment of patients from Seattle took place during active infection, with longitudinal follow-up. From germline, CDR1 is MNHNS and CDR2 SASEGT. This CDR3 has 18 residues. V shed 2 bases and J shed 0 bases, with 14 bases lying between them. Authors' processing steps: From reference gene primer amplification, estimates of nucleated cell counts were derived. Generated by immunoSEQ multiplex PCR, the TCRdb table keeps only in-frame clones and is missing some. V and J calls and clone size are as listed in that table; D and trimming were resolved from the DNA. The sample has over 250,000 clones, roughly 90% seen once.

The receptor's source is a woman in her seventies with COVID-19, enrolled during active disease. Sequenced material: peripheral blood. V usage is TRBV6-1 and J usage is TRBJ1-6, with TRBD1 as a possible D gene (6 bases). CDR3 bases: TGTGCCAGCAGTGAACTCCAGAGGGGGTACTCCTATAATTCACCCCTCCACTTT. This codes for CASSELQRGYSYNSPLHF.